This T cell receptor beta chain was obtained from a study of blood T cell repertoires in COVID-19. The wider study: Researchers got acute and convalescent COVID-19 samples from the United States, Italy and Spain.

Per the study methods: Reference gene primers were amplified, and this amplification served to estimate nucleated cell counts. The table came from immunoSEQ multiplex PCR; TCRdb's copy has only in-frame clones and leaves some out. V and J calls and clone size come straight from that table; D and trimming were deduced from the DNA. The data contain over 45,000 clones, 80% to 90% of them seen just once; the ten biggest clones take up roughly 7%. Sequences were obtained from peripheral blood. The TCR sequence derives from a middle-aged man with acute or convalescent COVID-19.

The CDR3: CASSLVFVANTEAFF. The CDR3 DNA reads as TGTGCCAGCAGCTTAGTATTTGTAGCGAACACTGAAGCTTTCTTT. V usage is TRBV11-2 and J usage is TRBJ1-1; the D is unclear. V shed 1 base and J shed 1 base, with 10 bases lying between them. This CDR3 has 15 amino acids. Per germline, CDR1 SGHAT and CDR2 FQNNGV.